This paragraph reports one TCR beta chain. Its target is not known. The sample belongs to a study of T cells in localized non-small cell lung cancer. Germline assignment: CDR1 DFQATT and CDR2 SNEGSKA (reference sequence). The CDR3 consists of 11 residues. The ends were cut back, 7 bases at V and 3 bases at J, with 9 bases in the middle. TCRdb keeps only in-frame clones here, not all; method: immunoSEQ multiplex PCR. The sample lists around 83,000 clones; 87% were seen once. General study results and limits: Uninvolved adjacent lung had more T cell clonality than any other tissue, topping tumor.

This receptor was identified in a man aged 40 to 75 with stage I squamous cell lung carcinoma. V gene TRBV20-1 combines with J gene TRBJ2-5, with D unclear. The sequencing used peripheral blood, collected before any cancer treatment. CDR3: CSVEREETQYF. CDR3 in DNA: TGCAGTGTTGAAAGGGAAGAGACCCAGTACTTC.